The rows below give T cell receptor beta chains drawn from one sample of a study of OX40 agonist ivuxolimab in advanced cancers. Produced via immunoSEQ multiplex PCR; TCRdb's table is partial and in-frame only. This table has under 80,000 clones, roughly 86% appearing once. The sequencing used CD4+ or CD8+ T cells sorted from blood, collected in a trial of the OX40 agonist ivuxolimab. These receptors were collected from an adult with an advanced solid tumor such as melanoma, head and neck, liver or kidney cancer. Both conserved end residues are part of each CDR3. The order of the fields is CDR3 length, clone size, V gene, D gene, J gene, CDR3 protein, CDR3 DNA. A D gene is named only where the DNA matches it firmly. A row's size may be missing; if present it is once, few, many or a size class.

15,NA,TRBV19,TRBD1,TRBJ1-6,CASSMGQEVYSPLHF,TGTGCCAGTAGTATGGGACAGGAAGTTTATTCACCCCTCCACTTT
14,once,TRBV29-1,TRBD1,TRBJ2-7,CSVIQGQLSYEQYF,TGCAGCGTTATACAGGGGCAGCTATCCTACGAGCAGTACTTC
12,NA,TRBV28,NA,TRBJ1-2,CASSSNLDGYTF,TGTGCCAGCAGCTCAAACTTGGATGGCTACACCTTC
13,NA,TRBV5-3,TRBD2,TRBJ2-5,CASSPGTSGTQYF,TGTGCCAGCAGCCCCGGGACTAGCGGTACCCAGTACTTC
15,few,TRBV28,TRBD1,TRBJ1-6,CASRAPTGESSPLHF,TGTGCCAGCAGGGCCCCGACAGGGGAAAGTTCACCCCTCCACTTT
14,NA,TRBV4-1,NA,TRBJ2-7,CASSQRARAYEQYF,TGCGCCAGCAGCCAGAGGGCCCGGGCCTACGAGCAGTACTTC
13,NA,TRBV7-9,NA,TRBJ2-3,CASSPNLRGTQYF,TGTGCCAGCAGCCCAAACCTCCGGGGTACGCAGTATTTT
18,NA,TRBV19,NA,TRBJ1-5,CANPAEGRGDSSNQPQHF,TGTGCCAATCCTGCCGAGGGGAGAGGCGACTCGAGCAATCAGCCCCAGCATTTT
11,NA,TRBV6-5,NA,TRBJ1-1,CASITQGKAFF,TGTGCCAGCATCACCCAGGGGAAAGCTTTCTTT
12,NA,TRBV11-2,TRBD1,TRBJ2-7,CASSYGQGYEYF,TGTGCCAGCAGCTACGGACAGGGGTACGAGTACTTC
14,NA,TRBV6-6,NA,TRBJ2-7,CASSYRDKTYEQYF,TGTGCCAGCAGTTACCGGGACAAAACCTACGAGCAGTACTTC
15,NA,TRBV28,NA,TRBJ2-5,CASTSTPGVQETQYF,TGTGCCAGCACCTCCACCCCGGGGGTCCAAGAGACCCAGTACTTC
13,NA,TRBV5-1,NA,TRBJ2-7,CASSLTLQYEQYF,TGCGCCAGCAGCTTGACACTACAATACGAGCAGTACTTC
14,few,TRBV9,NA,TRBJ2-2,CASSVAPRTGELFF,TGTGCCAGCAGCGTAGCCCCCCGAACCGGGGAGCTGTTTTTT
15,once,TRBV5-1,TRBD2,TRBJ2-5,CASSYSGGAIETQYF,TGCGCCAGCAGCTACAGCGGGGGGGCGATAGAGACCCAGTACTTC
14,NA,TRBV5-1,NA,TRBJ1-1,CASSLQGVETEAFF,TGCGCCAGCAGCTTACAGGGAGTAGAAACTGAAGCTTTCTTT
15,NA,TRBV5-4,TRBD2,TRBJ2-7,CASSRRLAGRYEQYF,TGTGCCAGCAGCCGACGACTAGCGGGGAGGTACGAGCAGTACTTC
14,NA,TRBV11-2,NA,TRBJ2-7,CASSQIPGTNEQYF,TGTGCCAGCAGCCAAATCCCGGGCACTAACGAGCAGTACTTC
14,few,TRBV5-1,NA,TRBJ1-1,CASSLNQMNTEAFF,TGCGCCAGCAGCCTTAACCAGATGAACACTGAAGCTTTCTTT
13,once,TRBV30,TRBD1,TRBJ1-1,CAYDRGPGTEAFF,TGTGCCTACGACAGGGGGCCGGGCACTGAAGCTTTCTTT
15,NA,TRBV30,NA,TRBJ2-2,CAWSVWGAGTGELFF,TGTGCCTGGAGTGTATGGGGCGCCGGCACCGGGGAGCTGTTTTTT
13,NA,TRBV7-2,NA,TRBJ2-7,CASSPHGGREQYF,TGTGCCAGCAGCCCGCACGGCGGGCGCGAGCAGTACTTC
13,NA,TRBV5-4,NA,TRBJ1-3,CASSSSLGRPIYF,TGTGCCAGCAGCTCCAGCCTTGGACGGCCCATATATTTT
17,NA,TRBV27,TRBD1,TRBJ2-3,CASSFHSPGQGLDTQYF,TGTGCCAGCAGTTTCCATTCTCCGGGACAGGGGCTGGATACGCAGTATTTT
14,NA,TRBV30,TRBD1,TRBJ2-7,CAWSPPDRDYEQYF,TGTGCCTGGAGTCCTCCGGACAGGGACTACGAGCAGTACTTC
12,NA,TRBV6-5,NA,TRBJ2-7,CASSYRASEQYF,TGTGCCAGCAGTTATCGGGCGTCCGAGCAGTACTTC
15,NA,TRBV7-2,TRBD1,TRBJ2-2,CASSPQGAQGGELFF,TGTGCCAGCAGCCCTCAGGGGGCCCAAGGCGGGGAGCTGTTTTTT
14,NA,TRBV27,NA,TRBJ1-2,CASSLGPFPYGYTF,TGTGCCAGCAGTCTGGGCCCATTCCCGTATGGCTACACCTTC
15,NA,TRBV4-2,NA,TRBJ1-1,CASSQEYSRNTEAFF,TGTGCCAGCAGCCAAGAGTATAGTAGGAACACTGAAGCTTTCTTT
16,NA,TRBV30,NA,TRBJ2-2,CAWRGSGGSNTGELFF,TGTGCCTGGAGAGGTTCGGGGGGCTCGAACACCGGGGAGCTGTTTTTT
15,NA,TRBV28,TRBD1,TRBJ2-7,CASTTSGTGGYEQYF,TGTGCCAGCACCACCTCCGGGACAGGGGGCTACGAGCAGTACTTC